Reported below is one T cell receptor (beta chain). Its target is unknown. The data originate from a study of cytomegalovirus exposure and HLA in healthy donors. Study observations and caveats: TCR beta chain V- and J-gene trimming was linked, in a later analysis, to a missense variant in DCLRE1C. TRBV6-2, TRBV6-3 and other indistinguishable V segments were excluded.

Researchers ran the PCR with 60 Vbeta and 13 Jbeta primers. Produced via immunoSEQ multiplex PCR; TCRdb's table is partial and in-frame only. The repertoire holds about 150,000 clones, with around 80% as singletons. Germline-derived CDR1 and CDR2 are SNHLY and FYNNEI. The ends lost 8 bases at V and 1 base at J; junction bases unmatched: 1. The CDR3 has 13 amino acids. The chain couples TRBV2 to TRBJ2-2; 7 nucleotides align to TRBD1. This receptor was identified in a boy between 2 and 15 years old in good health and CMV-seronegative. Sequencing input: PBMCs. CDR3 nucleotide sequence: TGTGCCAGCGGGACAGAGAACACCGGGGAGCTGTTTTTT. This translates into CASGTENTGELFF.